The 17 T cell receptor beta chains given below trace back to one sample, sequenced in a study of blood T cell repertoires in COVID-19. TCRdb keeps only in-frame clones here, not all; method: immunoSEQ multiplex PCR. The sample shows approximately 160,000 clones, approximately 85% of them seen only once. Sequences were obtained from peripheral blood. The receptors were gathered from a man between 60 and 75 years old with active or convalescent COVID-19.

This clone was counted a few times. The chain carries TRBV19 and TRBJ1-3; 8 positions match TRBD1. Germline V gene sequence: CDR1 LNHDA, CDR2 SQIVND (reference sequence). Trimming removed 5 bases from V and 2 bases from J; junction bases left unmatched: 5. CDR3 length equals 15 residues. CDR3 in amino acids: CASSGQGEAGNTIYF. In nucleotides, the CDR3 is TGTGCCAGTAGTGGACAGGGCGAGGCTGGAAACACCATATATTTT.

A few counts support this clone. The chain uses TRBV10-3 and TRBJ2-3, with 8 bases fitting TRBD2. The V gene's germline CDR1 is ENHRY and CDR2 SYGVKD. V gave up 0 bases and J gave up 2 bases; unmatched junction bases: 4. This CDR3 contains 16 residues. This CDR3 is CAISESRRGVTDTQYF. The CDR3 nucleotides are TGTGCCATCAGTGAGTCGAGGCGGGGGGTCACAGATACGCAGTATTTT.

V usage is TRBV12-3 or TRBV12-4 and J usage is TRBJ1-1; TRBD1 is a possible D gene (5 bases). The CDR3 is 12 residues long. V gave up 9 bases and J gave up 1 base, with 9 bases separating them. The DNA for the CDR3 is TGTGCCAGTACCCAGGGGAACACTGAAGCTTTCTTT. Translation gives CASTQGNTEAFF.

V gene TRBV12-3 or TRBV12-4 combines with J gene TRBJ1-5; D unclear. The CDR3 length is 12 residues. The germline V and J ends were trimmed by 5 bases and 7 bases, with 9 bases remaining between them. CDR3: CASSPPYQPQHF. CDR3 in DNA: TGTGCCAGCAGTCCACCCTACCAGCCCCAGCATTTT.

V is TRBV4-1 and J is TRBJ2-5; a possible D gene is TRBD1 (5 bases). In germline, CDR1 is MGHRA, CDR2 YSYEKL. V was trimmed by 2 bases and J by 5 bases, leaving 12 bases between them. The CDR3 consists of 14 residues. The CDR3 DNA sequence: TGCGCCAGCAGCCAATCCAGGGATTGGGAGACCCAGTACTTC. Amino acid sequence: CASSQSRDWETQYF.

The CDR3 here is CASSSHRVGGTQETQYF. The CDR3 DNA is TGTGCCAGCAGTTCCCATAGGGTAGGAGGGACCCAAGAGACCCAGTACTTC. The genes are TRBV28 and TRBJ2-5; D perhaps matches TRBD2 (6 bases). V lost 4 bases, J lost 1 base, and 19 bases lay in between. Germline V lookup: CDR1 MDHEN, CDR2 SYDVKM. The CDR3 extends over 17 amino acids.

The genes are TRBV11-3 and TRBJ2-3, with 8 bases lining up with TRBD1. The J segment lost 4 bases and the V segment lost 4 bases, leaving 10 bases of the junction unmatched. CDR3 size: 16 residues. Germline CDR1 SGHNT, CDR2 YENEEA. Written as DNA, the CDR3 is TGTGCCAGCAGCTCGTCGGGCAGGGGGCGCTCAGATACGCAGTATTTT. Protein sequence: CASSSSGRGRSDTQYF.

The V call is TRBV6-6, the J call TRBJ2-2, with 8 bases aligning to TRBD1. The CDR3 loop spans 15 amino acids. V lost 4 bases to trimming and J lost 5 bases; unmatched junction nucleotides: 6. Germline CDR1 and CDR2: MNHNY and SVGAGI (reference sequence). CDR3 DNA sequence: TGTGCCAGCAGTTCTCAGGGGGCGGGAACCGGGGAGCTGTTTTTT. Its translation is CASSSQGAGTGELFF.

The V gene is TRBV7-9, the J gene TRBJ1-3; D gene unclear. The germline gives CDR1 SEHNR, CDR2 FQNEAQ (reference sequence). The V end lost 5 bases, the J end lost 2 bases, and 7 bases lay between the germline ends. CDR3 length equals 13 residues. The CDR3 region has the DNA TGTGCCAGCAGCCCCGGGGCTGGAAACACCATATATTTT. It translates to CASSPGAGNTIYF.

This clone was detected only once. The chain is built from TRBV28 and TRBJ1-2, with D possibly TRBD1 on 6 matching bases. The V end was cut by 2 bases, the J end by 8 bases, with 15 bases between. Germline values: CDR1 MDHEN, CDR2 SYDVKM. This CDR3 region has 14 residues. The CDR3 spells CASSLRVDSKGYTF. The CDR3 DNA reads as TGTGCCAGCAGTTTACGAGTGGACAGTAAGGGCTACACCTTC.

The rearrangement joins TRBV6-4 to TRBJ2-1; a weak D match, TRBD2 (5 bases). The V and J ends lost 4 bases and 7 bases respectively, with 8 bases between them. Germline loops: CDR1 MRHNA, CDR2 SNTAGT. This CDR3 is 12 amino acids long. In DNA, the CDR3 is TGTGCCAGCAGTGGGGAGACGAATGAGCAGTTCTTC. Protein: CASSGETNEQFF.

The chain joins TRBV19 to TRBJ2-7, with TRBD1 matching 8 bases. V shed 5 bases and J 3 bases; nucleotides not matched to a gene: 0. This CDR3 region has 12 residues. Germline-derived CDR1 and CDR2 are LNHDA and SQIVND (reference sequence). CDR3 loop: CASSGQGYEQYF. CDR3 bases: TGTGCCAGTAGTGGACAGGGCTACGAGCAGTACTTC. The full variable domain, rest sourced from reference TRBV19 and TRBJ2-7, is DGGITQSPKYLFRKEGQNVTLSCEQNLNHDAMYWYRQDPGQGLRLIYYSQIVNDFQKGDIAEGYSVSREKKESFPLTVTSAQKNPTAFYLCASSGQGYEQYFGPGTRLTVT.

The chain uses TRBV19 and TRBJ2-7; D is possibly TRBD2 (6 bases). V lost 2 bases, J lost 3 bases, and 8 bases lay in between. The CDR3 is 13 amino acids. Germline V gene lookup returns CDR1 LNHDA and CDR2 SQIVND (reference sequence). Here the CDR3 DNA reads TGTGCCAGTAGTATAAATAGCGGCTACGAGCAGTACTTC. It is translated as CASSINSGYEQYF.

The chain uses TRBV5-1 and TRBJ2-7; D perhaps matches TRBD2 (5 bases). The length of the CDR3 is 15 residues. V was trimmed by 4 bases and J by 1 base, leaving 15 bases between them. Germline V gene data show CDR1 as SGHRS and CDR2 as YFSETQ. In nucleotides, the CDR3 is TGCGCCAGCAGCATAACGGGGTTCACGTCCTACGAGCAGTACTTC. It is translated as CASSITGFTSYEQYF.

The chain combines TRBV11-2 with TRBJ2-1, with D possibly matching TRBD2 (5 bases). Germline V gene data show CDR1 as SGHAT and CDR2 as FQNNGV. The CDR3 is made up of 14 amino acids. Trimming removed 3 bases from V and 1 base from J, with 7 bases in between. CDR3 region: CASSFEGSYNEQFF. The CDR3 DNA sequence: TGTGCCAGCAGCTTTGAGGGTTCCTACAATGAGCAGTTCTTC.

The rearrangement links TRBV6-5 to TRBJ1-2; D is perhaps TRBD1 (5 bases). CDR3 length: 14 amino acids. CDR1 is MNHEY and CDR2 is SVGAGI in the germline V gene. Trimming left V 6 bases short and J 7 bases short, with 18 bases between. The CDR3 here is CASRGAGFGSGYTF. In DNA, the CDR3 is TGTGCCAGCAGAGGGGCAGGGTTCGGGAGTGGCTACACCTTC.

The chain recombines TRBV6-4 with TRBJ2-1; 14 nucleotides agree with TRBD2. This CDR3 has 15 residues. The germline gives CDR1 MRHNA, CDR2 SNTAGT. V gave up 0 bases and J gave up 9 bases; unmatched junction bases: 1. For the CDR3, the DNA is TGTGCCAGCAGTGACTCGACTAGCGGGGGGGCTGAGCAGTTCTTC. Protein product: CASSDSTSGGAEQFF.